The T cell receptor (beta chain) under discussion was sequenced for a study of T cell responses to AZD1222 COVID-19 vaccine. For this clone: The antigen is not known.

V gave up 9 bases and J gave up 3 bases, with 20 bases separating them. The CDR3 extends over 15 amino acids. The germline V gene encodes CDR1 MDHEN and CDR2 SYDVKM. Libraries were prepared by immunoSEQ multiplex PCR; TCRdb keeps only in-frame clonotypes and omits some of them. The sample shows some 89,000 clones, 88% of them seen only once. Study outcomes and limitations: White British ancestry dominated among donors, who included more females, and clonal diversity was possibly underestimated. Repertoire sampling happened only post peak T cell response.

This specimen was peripheral blood, taken on day 0 of MenACWY control vaccination. The genes are TRBV28 and TRBJ1-2; TRBD1 might be the D (6 bases). This TCR came from an adult in good health. The CDR3 reads CASNHGGGLDYGYTF. CDR3 DNA sequence: TGTGCCAGTAACCACGGCGGGGGGCTAGACTATGGCTACACCTTC.